A selection of T cell receptor beta chains follows, all from one sample in a study of shared clonotypes between healthy human individuals. TCRdb keeps only in-frame clones here, not all; method: immunoSEQ multiplex PCR. Of hundreds of thousands of clones listed, about 95% are singletons. Sequencing was performed on naive CD8+ T cells sorted from blood. The receptors originated from a woman in her 30s in good health. Both conserved end residues are part of each CDR3. D genes are given only for firm matches. Not all rows give a size; the values are once, few, many and, for expanded clones, a class.

D	V	J	size	DNA	CDR3
TRBD2	TRBV10-1	TRBJ2-2	-	TGCGCCAGCAGTGACCCGGGACTAGCGGGAGGTCTGGACCCCGGGGAGCTGTTTTTT	CASSDPGLAGGLDPGELFF
-	TRBV25-1	TRBJ2-7	-	TGTGCCAGCAGTGGGCAGAGGAACGAGCAGTACTTC	CASSGQRNEQYF
-	TRBV2	TRBJ1-5	-	TGTGCCAGCAGTGACTCCCAAGTGCTCCATCAGCCCCAGCATTTT	CASSDSQVLHQPQHF
-	TRBV7-6	TRBJ2-1	-	TGTGCCAGCAGCTTAGATAACTTCCCGCCCGAGCAGTTCTTC	CASSLDNFPPEQFF
-	TRBV4-1	TRBJ1-2	-	TGCGCCAGCAGCCAAGATCAGGTGAACTATGGCTACACCTTC	CASSQDQVNYGYTF
TRBD1	TRBV5-6	TRBJ2-7	-	TGTGCCAGCAGCTCAGGGACAGGGGTGACCTACGAGCAGTACTTC	CASSSGTGVTYEQYF
-	TRBV5-1	TRBJ1-5	-	TGCGCCAGCAGCCCCGAGGGCGGCAATCAGCCCCAGCATTTT	CASSPEGGNQPQHF
-	TRBV25-1	TRBJ2-5	-	TGTGCCAGCAGTGAATGGCTACGGCAAGAGACCCAGTACTTC	CASSEWLRQETQYF
-	TRBV5-6	TRBJ2-2	-	TGTGCCAGCCTGGCGGGCACCGGGGAGCTGTTTTTT	CASLAGTGELFF
-	TRBV11-2	TRBJ2-1	-	TGTGCCAGCAGCTTACTTTCCGGGGAATACAATGAGCAGTTCTTC	CASSLLSGEYNEQFF
-	TRBV5-4	TRBJ1-1	-	TGTGCCAGCAGCTTGGGGGGCCTGAACACTGAAGCTTTCTTT	CASSLGGLNTEAFF
-	TRBV4-1	TRBJ2-1	-	TGCGCCAGCAGCCAAGAGGGAAGGGAGTATCTTGAGCAGTTCTTC	CASSQEGREYLEQFF
TRBD1	TRBV7-6	TRBJ2-1	-	TGTGCCAGCAGCTTGGAGGGGACAGGAGCCTACAATGAGCAGTTCTTC	CASSLEGTGAYNEQFF
-	TRBV5-4	TRBJ2-7	-	TGTGCCAGCAGCACGGACTCCTCCTACGAGCAGTACTTC	CASSTDSSYEQYF
-	TRBV5-6	TRBJ2-7	-	TGTGCCAGCAGCTTGTGGTCGGTCCGCTACGAGCAGTACTTC	CASSLWSVRYEQYF
-	TRBV27	TRBJ1-1	-	TGTGCCAGCAGTCGGGGTACTGAAGCTTTCTTT	CASSRGTEAFF
-	TRBV9	TRBJ2-3	-	TGTGCCAGCAGCTCGTTCACAGATACGCAGTATTTT	CASSSFTDTQYF
-	TRBV4-1	TRBJ2-7	-	TGCGCCAGCAGCCCAAAGGGGTTCACCTACGAGCAGTACTTC	CASSPKGFTYEQYF
-	TRBV28	TRBJ2-3	-	TGTGCCAGCAGGTCGACAGATACCGGCACAGATACGCAGTATTTT	CASRSTDTGTDTQYF
-	TRBV14	TRBJ2-7	-	TGTGCCAGCAGCCAAGAGGACGGGGACGAGCAGTACTTC	CASSQEDGDEQYF
-	TRBV19	TRBJ1-1	-	TGTGCCAGTAGTATACTCGGACACGACATTCCCGGTGAAGCTTTCTTT	CASSILGHDIPGEAFF
-	TRBV27	TRBJ2-7	-	TGTGCCAGCAGTTTATCGGGCATTAGCTCCTACGAGCAGTACTTC	CASSLSGISSYEQYF
-	TRBV19	TRBJ1-4	-	TGTGCCAGTAGTAACGACAGATTAAGGGAAAAACTGTTTTTT	CASSNDRLREKLFF
-	TRBV6-6	TRBJ2-3	-	TGTGCCAGCAGCAACGGGGGAGGTTTCAATACGCAGTATTTT	CASSNGGGFNTQYF
TRBD2	TRBV27	TRBJ2-5	once	TGTGCCAGCAGTATCGCTAGCGGGAGCCCCCAGACCCAGTACTTC	CASSIASGSPQTQYF
TRBD1	TRBV9	TRBJ2-3	-	TGTGCCAGCAGCCTAACAGGGGGCACAGATACGCAGTATTTT	CASSLTGGTDTQYF
-	TRBV2	TRBJ2-5	once	TGTGCCAGCAGTGAAGTGCCAACAGAGCAGTACTTC	CASSEVPTEQYF
TRBD1	TRBV2	TRBJ2-2	-	TGTGCCAGCAGTGATTCCGGGACAGGGGGCGGTGGCGGGGAGCTGTTTTTT	CASSDSGTGGGGGELFF
TRBD1	TRBV7-9	TRBJ1-1	-	TGTGCCAGCAGCGCAGGACAGGGAAAGAACACTGAAGCTTTCTTT	CASSAGQGKNTEAFF
-	TRBV4-1	TRBJ1-2	-	TGCGCCAGCAGCCAAGGTTACCGGGACTCTAACTATGGCTACACCTTC	CASSQGYRDSNYGYTF
-	TRBV6-1	TRBJ1-2	-	TGTGCCAGCAGTAATACAGGGATTGGTAACTATGGCTACACCTTC	CASSNTGIGNYGYTF
TRBD1	TRBV4-1	TRBJ1-2	-	TGCGCCAGCAGCCAAGATGATGGACAGGGGGGTATGAGCGACTATGGCTACACCTTC	CASSQDDGQGGMSDYGYTF
-	TRBV9	TRBJ2-2	-	TGTGCCAGCAGCTCATGGACAGTAAACACCGGGGAGCTGTTTTTT	CASSSWTVNTGELFF
-	TRBV29-1	TRBJ1-1	-	TGCAGCGTTGAAGATGGCCCGACTGAAGCTTTCTTT	CSVEDGPTEAFF
-	TRBV19	TRBJ1-1	-	TGTGCCAGTGAATGGGGGGATTCTAGAGCTTTCTTT	CASEWGDSRAFF
TRBD2	TRBV5-1	TRBJ2-4	once	TGCGCCAGCAGCTCAGCGGGATCTGCCAAAAACATTCAGTACTTC	CASSSAGSAKNIQYF
TRBD1	TRBV6-1	TRBJ1-3	-	TGTGCCAGCAGTGAATGGACAGGAAACTCTGGAAACACCATATATTTT	CASSEWTGNSGNTIYF
-	TRBV27	TRBJ1-6	-	TGTGCCAGCAGTTTATTAGGGGAGTATAATTCACCCCTCCACTTT	CASSLLGEYNSPLHF
TRBD2	TRBV10-2	TRBJ2-1	-	TGCGCCAGCAGTGGGGCGACTAGCGGGAGTAGGGTATCCTACAATGAGCAGTTCTTC	CASSGATSGSRVSYNEQFF
-	TRBV21-1	TRBJ2-3	-	TGTGCCAGCAGCAAGGGGGGAAGGGAAAGGATCGGAAGGGCGTCCTCTGTCACAGATACGCAGTATTTT	CASSKGGRERIGRASSVTDTQYF
TRBD2	TRBV28	TRBJ2-7	-	TGTGCCAGCAGTTCGCGACTAGCGGGAGTGTACGAGCAGTACTTC	CASSSRLAGVYEQYF
-	TRBV2	TRBJ2-1	once	TGTGCCAGCAGGAGTACTAGCCCTAACAATGAGCAGTTCTTC	CASRSTSPNNEQFF
TRBD2	TRBV7-2	TRBJ2-5	-	TGTGCCAGCAGCTTAATACTAGCGGGACGGGAGACCCAGTACTTC	CASSLILAGRETQYF
TRBD1	TRBV4-1	TRBJ2-2	-	TGCGCCAGCAGCATGGGACAGGGGGTTTCCGGGGAGCTGTTTTTT	CASSMGQGVSGELFF
-	TRBV28	TRBJ2-1	-	TGTGCCAGCAGTTTAACCGGGAGAGAGGGTGAGCAGTTCTTC	CASSLTGREGEQFF
-	TRBV27	TRBJ2-1	-	TGTGCCAGCAGTTTACTAGACAGGAGCTCCTACAATGAGCAGTTCTTC	CASSLLDRSSYNEQFF
-	TRBV6-5	TRBJ1-1	once	TGTGCCAGCAGTTACCAAGGGTGGGGGAACACTGAAGCTTTCTTT	CASSYQGWGNTEAFF